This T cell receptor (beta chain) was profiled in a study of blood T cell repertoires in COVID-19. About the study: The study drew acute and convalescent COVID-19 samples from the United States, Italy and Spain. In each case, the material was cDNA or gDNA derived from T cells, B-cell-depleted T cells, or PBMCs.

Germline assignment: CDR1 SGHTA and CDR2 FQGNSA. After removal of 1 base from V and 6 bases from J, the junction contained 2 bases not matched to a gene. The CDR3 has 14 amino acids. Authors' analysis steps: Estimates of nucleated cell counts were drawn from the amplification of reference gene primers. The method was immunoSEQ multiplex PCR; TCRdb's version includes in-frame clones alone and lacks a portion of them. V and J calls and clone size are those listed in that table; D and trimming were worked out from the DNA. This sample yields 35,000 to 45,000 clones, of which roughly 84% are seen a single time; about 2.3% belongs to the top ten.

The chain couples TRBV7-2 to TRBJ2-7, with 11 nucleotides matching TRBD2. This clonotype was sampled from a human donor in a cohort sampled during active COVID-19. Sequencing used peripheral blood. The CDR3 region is CASSLVTSGGEQYF. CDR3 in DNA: TGTGCCAGCAGCTTAGTAACTAGCGGGGGCGAGCAGTACTTC.